Listed here are 18 T cell receptor beta chains from one sample, sequenced in a study of T cell responses to AZD1222 COVID-19 vaccine. TCRdb's table, derived via immunoSEQ multiplex PCR, lists solely in-frame clones and lacks some. The sample carries around 140,000 clones, approximately 90% recorded once. The material sequenced was peripheral blood, taken on day 0 of AZD1222 vaccination. These receptor sequences come from an adult in good health.

This clone was detected a few times. The chain has TRBV12-5 and TRBJ1-5; a weak D match, TRBD1 (5 bases). Germline V gene data show CDR1 as LGHNT and CDR2 as FRNRAP. Trimming stripped 6 bases from V and 6 bases from J, with 24 bases between. There are 17 residues in the CDR3. CDR3 sequence reads: CASGTGIGRAGGQPQHF. In nucleotides, the CDR3 is TGTGCTAGTGGCACCGGAATCGGCAGGGCGGGCGGTCAGCCCCAGCATTTT. The entire variable domain, with the rest obtained from reference TRBV12-5 and TRBJ1-5, is as follows: DARVTQTPRHKVTEMGQEVTMRCQPILGHNTVFWYRQTMMQGLELLAYFRNRAPLDDSGMPKDRFSAEMPDATLATLKIQPSEPRDSAVYFCASGTGIGRAGGQPQHFGDGTRLSIL.

The chain has TRBV11-3 and TRBJ1-1; D is perhaps TRBD1 (6 bases). Trimming shortened V by 3 bases and J by 7 bases, and 15 bases separated the two germline ends. CDR3 length equals 14 residues. Germline V gene data show CDR1 as SGHNT and CDR2 as YENEEA. CDR3 amino acids: CASSFGGGLNEAFF. CDR3 sequence (DNA): TGTGCCAGCAGCTTCGGGGGGGGCCTTAATGAAGCTTTCTTT.

This clone was counted a single time. Germline is not matched at one junction end, which may reflect a read error. The CDR3 spells CASSPRGEGPSGANVLTF. The CDR3 DNA sequence: TGTGCTAGCAGCCCCAGGGGGGAGGGTCCGTCCGGGGCCAACGTCCTGACTTTC. V is TRBV7-7 and J is TRBJ2-6, with D perhaps TRBD1 or TRBD2 (7 bases each). CDR1 SSHAT and CDR2 FNYEAQ come from the germline V gene (reference sequence). The CDR3 runs to 18 residues.

This chain links TRBV28 with TRBJ1-4; D is perhaps TRBD1 (5 bases). Trimming left V 6 bases short and J 6 bases short, with 11 bases between. The CDR3 has 13 residues. Germline CDR1 reads MDHEN; CDR2 reads SYDVKM. The CDR3 is CASSTGGHEKLFF. The CDR3 DNA reads TGTGCCAGCAGCACGGGGGGTCATGAAAAACTGTTTTTT.

The chain is built from TRBV9 and TRBJ1-4, with D perhaps TRBD1 (5 bases). This CDR3 contains 14 residues. The V gene's germline CDR1 is SGDLS and CDR2 YYNGEE. Trimming cost V 3 bases and J 4 bases, with 10 bases left between them. In nucleotides, the CDR3 is TGTGCCAGCAGCGCGGGGGACGGTAATGAAAAACTGTTTTTT. Its protein is CASSAGDGNEKLFF.

This chain's CDR3 is CASALGQPQHF. DNA of the CDR3: TGTGCCAGCGCGCTAGGACAGCCCCAGCATTTT. The rearrangement links TRBV2 to TRBJ1-5; D remains unclear. The CDR3 is 11 residues long. The germline V gene encodes CDR1 SNHLY and CDR2 FYNNEI. V lost 8 bases, J lost 7 bases, and 9 bases lay in between.

The chain uses TRBV5-6 and TRBJ1-2; D might be TRBD1 (5 bases). Trimming left V 0 bases short and J 4 bases short, with 10 bases between. The germline CDR1 and CDR2 sequences are SGHDT and YYEEEE. CDR3 length: 14 residues. CDR3 nucleotides: TGTGCCAGCAGCTTGGGACAGACCTTCTATGGCTACACCTTC. Translated, it gives CASSLGQTFYGYTF.

DNA for the CDR3: TGTGCCAGCAGCTTGAGCAGGCTGGATGAAAAACTGTTTTTT. It codes for CASSLSRLDEKLFF. V usage is TRBV7-9 and J usage is TRBJ1-4; no reliable D call. V lost 3 bases and J lost 6, with 11 bases in between. The CDR3 is made up of 14 amino acids. Germline V gene sequence: CDR1 SEHNR, CDR2 FQNEAQ (reference sequence). Filled out from reference TRBV7-9 and TRBJ1-4, the complete variable domain reads DTGVSQNPRHKITKRGQNVTFRCDPISEHNRLYWYRQTLGQGPEFLTYFQNEAQLEKSRLLSDRFSAERPKGSFSTLEIQRTEQGDSAMYLCASSLSRLDEKLFFGSGTQLSVL.

V gene TRBV23-1 combines with J gene TRBJ1-2; D perhaps matches TRBD1 (6 bases). TRBV23-1 is filed as an ORF, its function uncertain. The V gene lost 3 bases and the J gene lost 5 bases, with 13 bases spanning the gap. CDR3 size: 14 residues. The DNA for the CDR3 is TGCGCCAGCAGTCAGGCAAGGGGGTCATATGGCTACACCTTC. It yields the protein CASSQARGSYGYTF.

The genes are TRBV2 and TRBJ2-3, with TRBD2 matching over 12 bases. The V gene end was trimmed by 11 bases and the J gene end by 9 bases; junction bases not matched to a gene: 12. This CDR3 contains 14 residues. Germline CDR1 reads SNHLY; CDR2 reads FYNNEI. CDR3 DNA sequence: TGTGCCTCCAACGGCCTAGCGGGAGGGGAAACGCAGTATTTT. Translation: CASNGLAGGETQYF.

This chain links TRBV14 with TRBJ1-6; unclear D gene. In germline, CDR1 is SGHDN, CDR2 FVKESK. Trimming shortened V by 6 bases and J by 8 bases, and 11 bases separated the two germline ends. The CDR3 is 13 amino acids. CDR3 sequence (DNA): TGTGCCAGCAGGAAAACGGGAGATTCACCCCTCCACTTT. This translates into CASRKTGDSPLHF.

The rearrangement joins TRBV4-2 to TRBJ2-3; D is possibly TRBD1 (5 bases). Trimming took 8 bases from V and 1 from J, leaving 10 bases between them. CDR1 and CDR2 from the germline V gene are LGHNA and YNFKEQ. This CDR3 has 13 residues. DNA of the CDR3: TGTGCCAGCGGGGCCCGTGGCACAGATACGCAGTATTTT. Residues: CASGARGTDTQYF.

This rearrangement joins TRBV6-5 to TRBJ1-3; the D gene is possibly TRBD1 (6 bases). This CDR3 contains 15 residues. Trimming took off 3 bases at V and 6 bases at J, with 15 bases between the two ends. CDR1 is MNHEY, CDR2 SVGAGI, per germline. CDR3 sequence (DNA): TGTGCCAGCAGTTATAACCCAGGGACATCAAACACCATATATTTT. This translates into CASSYNPGTSNTIYF.

The chain uses TRBV6-5 and TRBJ1-6; a possible D gene is TRBD1 (6 bases). Germline loops: CDR1 MNHEY, CDR2 SVGAGI. V was cut by 0 bases and J by 7 bases, with 13 bases left in between. The CDR3 length is 16 residues. The CDR3 coding sequence is TGTGCCAGCAGTTACTCGAGAGCAGGGGTGAATTCACCCCTCCACTTT. Protein sequence: CASSYSRAGVNSPLHF.

The chain combines TRBV13 with TRBJ1-2; D may be TRBD1 (5 bases). Per the germline V gene, CDR1 is PRHDT and CDR2 is FYEKMQ (reference sequence). The CDR3 totals 13 residues. V lost 5 bases, J lost 6 bases, and 13 bases lay in between. CDR3 residues: CASSTHAGDGYTF. The CDR3, as DNA: TGTGCCAGCAGCACCCACGCGGGGGATGGCTACACCTTC.

The V gene is TRBV29-1, the J gene TRBJ1-2; D is perhaps TRBD1 (5 bases). The germline gives CDR1 SQVTM, CDR2 ANQGSEA. Trimming left V 5 bases short and J 4 bases short, with 14 bases between. The CDR3 sequence is 13 residues long. CDR3 DNA sequence: TGCAGCGTTCCAGTTGGGGGTCTCTATGGCTACACCTTC. The encoded protein is CSVPVGGLYGYTF.

The gene calls are TRBV6-4 and TRBJ1-5; D remains ambiguous. This CDR3 spans 13 amino acids. Germline V lookup: CDR1 MRHNA, CDR2 SNTAGT. The V end was cut by 6 bases, the J end by 7 bases, with 13 bases between. Written as DNA, the CDR3 is TGTGCCAGCAGCTGGGAGGTTGGGCAGCCCCAGCATTTT. This codes for CASSWEVGQPQHF.

The V call is TRBV3-1 (or the pseudogene TRBV3-2), the J call TRBJ1-2; 7 bases match TRBD1. V shed 0 bases, J shed 6 bases, and the junction held 7 bases outside the gene matches. This CDR3 has 15 amino acids. In germline, CDR1 is LGHDT, CDR2 YNNKEL (reference sequence). CDR3 bases: TGTGCCAGCAGCCAAGATTCGACAGGGTCTAATGGCTACACCTTC. It yields the protein CASSQDSTGSNGYTF.